A single sample is the source of the 21 T cell receptor beta chains below, sequenced in a study of tumor and adjacent non-tumor tissue in lung cancer. A modified ARM-PCR protocol with three rounds of nested PCR amplified TCRbeta. MiXCR was run by TCRdb on the multiplex PCR reads, yielding one entry per CDR3 protein. The sample lists tens of thousands of distinct CDR3 sequences; around 76% were seen once. No cell sorting was done before RNA was extracted from the tissue. More than 3 cm separated this lung sample from the edge of the tumor. The sequencing input was distant non-tumor lung tissue. The receptors derive from a man in his 70s with non-small cell lung cancer.

A remark on this clonotype: A read error may produce the germline difference seen at one junction end. The V call is TRBV12-3 or TRBV12-4, the J call TRBJ2-5; TRBD2 aligns across 9 bases. This CDR3 has 15 amino acids. The CDR3, as DNA: TGTGTCAGCAGCGGGCTAGCGGGAATGGTGGAGACCCAGGACTTC. This sequence encodes CVSSGLAGMVETQDF.

Concerning this clonotype itself: The final CDR3 position lacks the conserved phenylalanine or tryptophan, pointing to a likely read error. The chain joins TRBV29-1 to TRBJ2-1, with a tentative D call TRBD2 (6 bases). In germline, CDR1 is SQVTM, CDR2 ANQGSEA. The length of the CDR3 is 15 residues. CDR3 region: CSVEVWDSAYNEQFL. DNA of the CDR3: TGTAGCGTTGAAGTGTGGGACTCCGCCTACAATGAGCAGTTCTTA.

Here the CDR3 DNA reads TGTGCCAGCTGGGGGGACAGGGGAGAGACCCAGTACTTC. Translation: CASWGDRGETQYF. V gene TRBV25-1 combines with J gene TRBJ2-5, with 10 positions matching TRBD1. The CDR3 has 13 residues. Germline CDR1 and CDR2: MGHDK and SYGVNS. Germline trimming cut 8 bases from V and 4 bases from J; bases unmatched to any gene: 4.

On this clonotype: Germline and junction disagree at one end, which may indicate a read error. V and J are TRBV4-2 and TRBJ2-1; possibly TRBD2 for D (6 bases). CDR3 length equals 15 residues. Germline V lookup: CDR1 LGHNA, CDR2 YNFKEQ. The CDR3: CARSPNQDYLNEQFF. The CDR3 bases are TGTGCCAGAAGCCCGAATCAGGACTACCTCAATGAGCAGTTCTTC.

On this clonotype: The junction differs from germline at one of its ends, possibly a read error. The chain is built from TRBV12-3 or TRBV12-4 and TRBJ2-2; 7 bases match TRBD1. CDR3 size: 15 residues. CDR3 coding DNA: TGTGACAGCAGCCCCAGGACAGGAGTTGAGGGGGAGCTGTTTTTT. Protein sequence: CDSSPRTGVEGELFF.

As for this clonotype: One end of the junction does not line up with germline, which may come from a read error. The rearrangement uses TRBV28 and TRBJ1-1; no firm D call. Germline V lookup: CDR1 MDHEN, CDR2 SYDVKM. This CDR3 is built from 15 residues. CDR3 in amino acids: CASSLWPSYFTEAFF. CDR3 nucleotide sequence: TGTGCAAGCAGTTTATGGCCCAGTTACTTCACTGAAGCTTTCTTT.

The count of this clonotype is one. The chain links TRBV10-3 to TRBJ2-6; 7 bases are shared with TRBD1. With V trimmed by 9 bases and J by 2 bases, 13 bases remained unmatched. CDR3 length equals 17 residues. The V gene's germline CDR1 is ENHRY and CDR2 SYGVKD. The CDR3 sequence is CAISQMTGLAGANVLTF. The DNA of the CDR3 is TGTGCCATAAGCCAAATGACAGGGTTGGCTGGGGCCAACGTCCTGACTTTC.

This clonotype was picked up a small number of times. Given a much more abundant clone one base away, this may be a read error. The chain has TRBV6-6 and TRBJ1-2; TRBD1 is a possible D gene (5 bases). Germline V gene sequence: CDR1 MNHNY, CDR2 SVGAGI (reference sequence). This CDR3 is built from 13 residues. The CDR3 coding sequence is TGTGCCAGCAGTTACACAGAGGGGTATGGCGACACCTTC. Its protein is CASSYTEGYGDTF.

This clonotype was counted once. The rearrangement uses TRBV29-1 and TRBJ2-4; a weak D match, TRBD2 (6 bases). The CDR3 is made up of 14 amino acids. Germline assignment: CDR1 SQVTM and CDR2 ANQGSEA. The DNA of the CDR3 is TGCAGTGGGAGGCGCGGACAAGGCAAAAACATTCAGTACTTC. Translating it yields CSGRRGQGKNIQYF.

This clonotype came up a few times. Germline is not matched at one junction end, which may reflect a read error. The chain uses TRBV11-3 and TRBJ2-1; 7 bases line up with TRBD2. The V gene's germline CDR1 is SGHNT and CDR2 YENEEA. The CDR3 has 15 amino acids. The DNA for the CDR3 is TGTGCCAGCAGTCGACTAGTGGGGGGGTACAATGAGCAATTCTTC. Amino acid sequence: CASSRLVGGYNEQFF.

Concerning this clonotype: One junction end disagrees with the germline gene, perhaps due to a read error. CDR3 DNA: TGTGGCAGCACCCTAGGAGATGGCTACACTTTC. This sequence encodes CGSTLGDGYTF. The chain is built from TRBV12-3 or TRBV12-4 and TRBJ1-2, with D hard to call. This CDR3 contains 11 residues.

V and J are TRBV30 and TRBJ2-7, with D possibly matching TRBD2 (5 bases). There are 15 residues in the CDR3. Germline lookup yields CDR1 GTSNPN and CDR2 SVGIG (reference sequence). The CDR3 loop reads CDLYAGIGLSYEQYF. The CDR3 DNA sequence: TGTGACCTTTATGCCGGGATAGGGCTCTCCTACGAGCAGTACTTC.

V gene TRBV28 combines with J gene TRBJ2-7; no reliable D call. Germline CDR1 MDHEN, CDR2 SYDVKM. Trimming shortened V by 6 bases and J by 1 base, and 7 bases separated the two germline ends. CDR3 length: 12 amino acids. This CDR3 reads CASSTPSYEQYF. CDR3 bases: TGTGCCAGCAGCACCCCTTCCTACGAGCAGTACTTC.

Regarding this clonotype: A single base separates this from a much larger clone, so it may be a read error. The rearrangement links TRBV11-2 to TRBJ2-1, with D possibly matching TRBD2 (6 bases). The CDR3 is 17 residues long. Germline-derived CDR1 and CDR2 are SGHAT and FQNNGV. The CDR3 DNA sequence: TGTGCCAGCAGCAACATATGGGGGGTTATCTCCTACAATGAGCAGTTATTC. It encodes CASSNIWGVISYNEQLF. Combining the CDR3 with reference TRBV11-2 and TRBJ2-1 gives the whole variable domain EAGVAQSPRYKIIEKRQSVAFWCNPISGHATLYWYQQILGQGPKLLIQFQNNGVVDDSQLPKDRFSAERLKGVDSTLKIQPAKLEDSAVYLCASSNIWGVISYNEQLFGPGTRLTVL.

On this clonotype: A junction end diverges from the germline sequence, so it may reflect a read error. V is TRBV28 and J is TRBJ2-4; possibly TRBD2 for D (5 bases). Germline CDR1 and CDR2: MDHEN and SYDVKM. This CDR3 has 15 amino acids. In DNA form, the CDR3 reads TGTGCCAGAAGTTTATATCCTCTAGCCAAAACCATTCAGTACTTC. It encodes CARSLYPLAKTIQYF.

For this clonotype: This may stem from a read error, because a much larger clone lies one nucleotide away. V usage is TRBV5-4 and J usage is TRBJ2-3; D is ambiguous. CDR3 length: 13 amino acids. CDR1 is SGHNT, CDR2 YYREEE, per germline (reference sequence). CDR3 region: CVSSLERTDTQYF. The CDR3 DNA reads TGTGTCAGCAGCTTGGAACGCACAGATACGCAGTATTTT.

As regards this clonotype: Sequence at one end of the junction differs from germline and may be a read error. J is TRBJ1-2 and V is TRBV29-1, with no clear D. Germline V gene sequence: CDR1 SQVTM, CDR2 ANQGSEA. The CDR3 covers 16 residues. CDR3 bases: TGCAGAGTTATCCCCTATCAATCCTCGGGAGAAGATGGCCACACCTTC. Translating gives CRVIPYQSSGEDGHTF.

The J gene is TRBJ2-1, the V gene TRBV4-1; a weak D match, TRBD1 (6 bases). This CDR3 comprises 13 residues. V was shortened by 3 bases and J by 8 bases, with 11 bases between the two germline ends. The germline CDR1 and CDR2 sequences are MGHRA and YSYEKL. The CDR3 reads CASSQSGVDEQFF. In DNA form, the CDR3 reads TGCGCCAGCAGCCAGTCAGGGGTTGATGAGCAGTTCTTC.

Of note for this clonotype: At one of its ends the junction is not consistent with the germline gene, which may arise from a read error. CDR3 protein: CASSLIPRDTQYF. The CDR3 nucleotides read TGTGCCAGCAGCTTGATCCCGCGGGATACGCAGTATTTT. The chain combines TRBV5-1 with TRBJ2-3; no definite D call. CDR1 SGHRS and CDR2 YFSETQ come from the germline V gene. This CDR3 spans 13 amino acids.

About this clonotype: A much larger clone differs from this one at a single base, so this may be a read error. The rearrangement uses TRBV7-8 and TRBJ2-2; D perhaps matches TRBD1 (5 bases). Germline lookup yields CDR1 SGHVS and CDR2 FQNEAQ. Trimming removed 5 bases from V and 6 bases from J, with 16 bases in between. CDR3 size: 15 residues. The CDR3 region is CASSPSTVNAGELFF. The CDR3, as DNA: TGTGCCAGCAGCCCCTCGACAGTTAACGCCGGGGAGCTGTTTTTT.

Points on this clonotype: Since a much larger clone is just one base distant, this may be a read error. The rearrangement joins TRBV14 to TRBJ2-1, with 9 bases aligning to TRBD2. The CDR3 covers 15 residues. Germline CDR1 and CDR2: SGHDN and FVKESK. The V gene end was trimmed by 0 bases and the J gene end by 8 bases; junction bases not matched to a gene: 5. The CDR3 protein is CASSQETSGDHEQFF. The CDR3 region has the DNA TGTGCCAGCAGCCAAGAGACTAGCGGAGATCATGAGCAGTTCTTC.